The present T cell receptor beta chain was sequenced within a study of blood T cell repertoires in COVID-19 (dated by TCRdb to 2019 to 2021). About the investigation overall: The collaborator samples originated in the United States, Italy and Spain and spanned the acute and convalescent phases of COVID-19. The material from the prospective study consisted of cDNA or gDNA derived from T cells, B-cell-depleted T cells, or PBMCs. The dataset comprised deeply sampled blood TCRbeta repertoires from subjects exposed to, actively infected with, or recovered from COVID-19. A freely available public database, intended as a resource for researchers studying the immune response to SARS-CoV-2, is where the repertoires were released. The samples were drawn from two sources: the first 160 participants of the ongoing ImmuneRACE study, and about 1,300 subjects contributed by 6 global collaborators. The sample metadata nearly always contained a de-identified subject ID, COVID-19 status, age in years and sex. Where available, HLA class I and class II types were taken from metadata supplied by the sample provider and were not determined by assay-based typing. What the research found in general, with its limitations: Clinical and demographic metadata were provided uncurated, with the amount varying by source and participant.

Collaborating institutions collected whole blood in K2EDTA tubes following their own protocols. For TCRbeta analysis, collaborators shipped samples as frozen whole blood, isolated PBMCs, or DNA extracted from either of those sample types. TCRbeta CDR3 regions were amplified from genomic DNA using the immunoSEQ Assay, a bias-controlled multiplex PCR. Concerning the study's data processing: Nucleated cell counts per sample were estimated from amplification of reference gene primers within the assay. Sequence reads were collapsed and filtered to measure the absolute abundance of every unique TCRbeta CDR3 rearrangement. Productive Simpson clonality was computed per sample as the square root of Simpson's diversity index over productive rearrangements. TCRdb's version of the immuneACCESS table is confined to in-frame rearrangements and falls short of the full clone set. An unresolved V gene accounts for under half of the shortfall where checked; the remainder is of unknown origin. D and trimming were read from the DNA, whereas the V and J calls and clone size are those reported in that table. For this sample there are 300,000 to 350,000 clones; around four fifths appear just once. The top ten hold around 3% of the sample.

Based on the germline V gene (reference sequence), the CDR1 and CDR2 sequences are MNHNY and SVGAGI. From its cysteine to its phenylalanine, the CDR3 spans 16 amino acids. As for this clone: Its antigen has not been determined. The DNA is omitted, as the CDR3 cannot be located on it reliably, and the CDR3 follows TCRdb's listing.

Sample: peripheral blood. Rearrangement joined TRBV6-6 to TRBJ2-3; the table names TRBD2, a call not compared with the DNA. The source is a man aged 30 to 39 with active or convalescent COVID-19. The CDR3 is CASILGGTGTPDTQYF.